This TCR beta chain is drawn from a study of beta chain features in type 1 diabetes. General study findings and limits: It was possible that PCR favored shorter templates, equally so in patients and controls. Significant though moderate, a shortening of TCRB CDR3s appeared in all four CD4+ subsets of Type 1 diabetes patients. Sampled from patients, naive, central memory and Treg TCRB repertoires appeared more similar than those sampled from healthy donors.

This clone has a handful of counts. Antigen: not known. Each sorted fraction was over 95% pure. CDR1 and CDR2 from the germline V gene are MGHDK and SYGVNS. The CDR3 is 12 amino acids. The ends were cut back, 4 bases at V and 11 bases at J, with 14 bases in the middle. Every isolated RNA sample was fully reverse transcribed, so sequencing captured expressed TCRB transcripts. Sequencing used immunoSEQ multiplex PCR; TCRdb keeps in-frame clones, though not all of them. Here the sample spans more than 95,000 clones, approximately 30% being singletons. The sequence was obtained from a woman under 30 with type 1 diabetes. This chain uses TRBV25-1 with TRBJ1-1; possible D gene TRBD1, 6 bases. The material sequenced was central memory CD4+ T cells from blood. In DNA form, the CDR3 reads TGTGCCAGCAGTGCAGGGGCAACGAGGGCTTTCTTT. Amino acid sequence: CASSAGATRAFF.